This TCR beta chain was sequenced for a study of T-cell memory formation after mild COVID-19. Study as a whole: Largely, the TCR clusters proved donor specific. General study results and limits: Clones contracting over day 15 to 85 were CD4/CD8 balanced, with later expanders leaning CD4+.

This CDR3 spans 17 amino acids. Trimming left V 0 bases short and J 1 base short, with 13 bases between. Germline V gene lookup returns CDR1 SEHNR and CDR2 FQNEAQ (reference sequence). This clonotype was detected ten times or more. Its antigen is as yet unknown. Each CDR3 protein is one row after TCRdb ran MiXCR on the 5' RACE reads. The sample holds about 290,000 distinct CDR3 sequences, 15% to 20% seen once. The genes are TRBV7-9 and TRBJ2-4; D uncertain. Sequencing was carried out using PBMCs or a T cell subset sorted from them (not recorded which). The sequence was collected from a man between 18 and 29 years old who had mild COVID-19 (a few samples of this study predate the infection). Cell type and time point are not known. CDR3 amino acids: CASSLALGLSAKNIQYF. The CDR3 nucleotides are TGTGCCAGCAGCTTAGCGCTGGGGTTGTCCGCCAAAAACATTCAGTACTTC. The full variable domain, with the rest looked up from reference TRBV7-9 and TRBJ2-4, is DTGVSQNPRHKITKRGQNVTFRCDPISEHNRLYWYRQTLGQGPEFLTYFQNEAQLEKSRLLSDRFSAERPKGSFSTLEIQRTEQGDSAMYLCASSLALGLSAKNIQYFGAGTRLSVL.